These 2 T cell receptor beta chains share one sample of origin, sequenced in a study of glioma-infiltrating T cells after dendritic cell vaccination. Assay used: immunoSEQ multiplex PCR; TCRdb lists only in-frame clones, some missing. Among under 100,000 clones listed, under 90% were seen once. This specimen consisted of blood, obtained before dendritic cell vaccination. The receptor set was obtained from a human donor with glioblastoma.

A word on this clone: This same CDR3 is encoded by further DNA sequences in the sample. The chain couples TRBV6-1 to TRBJ1-5; D perhaps matches TRBD1 (6 bases). Per germline, CDR1 MNHNS and CDR2 SASEGT. Trimming cost V 2 bases and J 1 base, with 12 bases left between them. The CDR3 is 16 amino acids. CDR3 protein: CASSEIGRGSNQPQHF. The CDR3 region has the DNA TGTGCCAGCAGTGAAATAGGAAGGGGGAGCAATCAGCCCCAGCATTTT.

CDR3 coding DNA: TGCGCCAGCAGGCTGTGGGGGCCCCCGGGTCAGCTTTACAATGAGCAGTTCTTC. Protein sequence: CASRLWGPPGQLYNEQFF. The J gene is TRBJ2-1, the V gene TRBV5-1; possibly TRBD1 for D (6 bases). CDR1 is SGHRS, CDR2 YFSETQ, per germline. This CDR3 has 18 residues. V was shortened by 5 bases and J by 4 bases, with 25 bases between the two germline ends. Supplemented by reference TRBV5-1 and TRBJ2-1, the full variable domain reads KAGVTQTPRYLIKTRGQQVTLSCSPISGHRSVSWYQQTPGQGLQFLFEYFSETQRNKGNFPGRFSGRQFSNSRSEMNVSTLELGDSALYLCASRLWGPPGQLYNEQFFGPGTRLTVL.